These T cell receptor beta chains were read from a single sample in a study of blood T cells in healthy people across ages. TCRdb fed the 5' RACE reads into MiXCR, producing one record per CDR3 protein. The table lists about 900,000 distinct CDR3 sequences, roughly 60% of them singletons. The specimen was blood. These receptors came from a man aged 30 to 45 in good health. Both conserved end residues are trimmed from each CDR3. Each record gives: J gene, V gene, CDR3 protein.

j_call: TRBJ1-5
v_call: TRBV28
cdr3_aa: ASSLGGTYSNQPQH

j_call: TRBJ2-5
v_call: TRBV5-1
cdr3_aa: ASSLAMLAGTQETQY

j_call: TRBJ2-5
v_call: TRBV21-1
cdr3_aa: ASSKVPTRLYGQY

j_call: TRBJ2-5
v_call: TRBV29-1
cdr3_aa: SVVDGNGETQY

j_call: TRBJ1-1
v_call: TRBV3-1
cdr3_aa: ASSQGGGVNMNTEAF

j_call: TRBJ2-6
v_call: TRBV15
cdr3_aa: ATSKQTGSGANVLT

j_call: TRBJ1-4
v_call: TRBV27
cdr3_aa: ASSPTKGWDEKLF

j_call: TRBJ2-4
v_call: TRBV20-1
cdr3_aa: SALNSGGAKNIQY

j_call: TRBJ2-5
v_call: TRBV5-1
cdr3_aa: ASSLDPGGRETQY

j_call: TRBJ1-1
v_call: TRBV6-2/TRBV6-3
cdr3_aa: ASHRGQFTEAF

j_call: TRBJ2-1
v_call: TRBV7-2
cdr3_aa: ASSLGRASETQF

j_call: TRBJ1-6
v_call: TRBV2
cdr3_aa: ASSSSFEGPNSPLH

j_call: TRBJ1-5
v_call: TRBV12-3/TRBV12-4
cdr3_aa: ASSRKGDQPQH

j_call: TRBJ1-5
v_call: TRBV4-2
cdr3_aa: ASSQDAGQEHQPQH

j_call: TRBJ1-1
v_call: TRBV27
cdr3_aa: ASSRTGYPMNTEAF

j_call: TRBJ2-5
v_call: TRBV6-5
cdr3_aa: ACWTSGEETQY

j_call: TRBJ2-3
v_call: TRBV7-2
cdr3_aa: ASSLGRTSGQHTDTQY

j_call: TRBJ2-7
v_call: TRBV7-2
cdr3_aa: ASSSPLEAGEFYEQY

j_call: .
v_call: TRBV5-1
cdr3_aa: ASSRGPRDEQY

j_call: TRBJ2-1
v_call: TRBV4-3
cdr3_aa: ASSQDSGRGWNEQF

j_call: .
v_call: TRBV29-1
cdr3_aa: SVVLAGVDIQY

j_call: TRBJ2-1
v_call: TRBV7-3
cdr3_aa: ASSPSRSVYNEQF

j_call: TRBJ1-5
v_call: TRBV6-2/TRBV6-3
cdr3_aa: ASSKPGRRQEHQPQH

j_call: TRBJ1-1
v_call: TRBV7-9
cdr3_aa: ASSKYTGGNTEAF

j_call: TRBJ2-5
v_call: TRBV7-2
cdr3_aa: ASSSEPTTGRGETQY

j_call: TRBJ1-6
v_call: TRBV28
cdr3_aa: ASRPTDAHSPLH

j_call: TRBJ2-1
v_call: TRBV7-3
cdr3_aa: ASSLRLAGGQDEQF

j_call: TRBJ1-5
v_call: TRBV20-1
cdr3_aa: SALPGWEAGGDNQPQH

j_call: TRBJ1-4
v_call: TRBV12-3/TRBV12-4
cdr3_aa: ASSHDRNNEKLF

j_call: TRBJ2-5
v_call: TRBV15
cdr3_aa: ATSRDTVLAQY

j_call: TRBJ2-2
v_call: TRBV14
cdr3_aa: ASSQSGGSLTGELF

j_call: TRBJ2-3
v_call: TRBV11-1
cdr3_aa: ASSLSGRGPDTQY

j_call: TRBJ2-1
v_call: TRBV6-5
cdr3_aa: ASSYSGGNRYNEQF

j_call: TRBJ1-1
v_call: TRBV6-2/TRBV6-3
cdr3_aa: ASSHSLRGTEAF

j_call: TRBJ1-4
v_call: TRBV28
cdr3_aa: ASSPDRTTREKLF

j_call: TRBJ2-7
v_call: TRBV27
cdr3_aa: ASSPTGNRYEQY

j_call: TRBJ1-6
v_call: TRBV3-1
cdr3_aa: ASSITTGVASPLH

j_call: TRBJ2-4
v_call: TRBV29-1
cdr3_aa: SVDQALGGIQY

j_call: TRBJ2-7
v_call: TRBV10-3
cdr3_aa: ASKITVEGEQY

j_call: TRBJ2-5
v_call: TRBV20-1
cdr3_aa: SGREETQY

j_call: TRBJ2-2
v_call: TRBV7-2
cdr3_aa: ASSRDSNTGELF

j_call: .
v_call: TRBV28
cdr3_aa: ASSLQGDYEQY

j_call: TRBJ2-1
v_call: TRBV7-3
cdr3_aa: ASSQQGAREQF

j_call: .
v_call: TRBV7-6
cdr3_aa: ASSLGAGRTYEQY

j_call: TRBJ2-5
v_call: TRBV5-1
cdr3_aa: ASSLESGTFWQETQY

j_call: TRBJ1-2
v_call: TRBV2
cdr3_aa: ASSEGTGGTAGYT

j_call: TRBJ2-7
v_call: TRBV7-2
cdr3_aa: ASSVVLSSYEQY

j_call: .
v_call: TRBV7-8
cdr3_aa: ASSSRAGYYEQY

j_call: TRBJ2-1
v_call: TRBV11-2
cdr3_aa: ASSFPSKGLAGASSYNEQF

j_call: TRBJ1-5
v_call: TRBV28
cdr3_aa: ASKSGRNPSNQPQH

j_call: TRBJ2-3
v_call: TRBV10-2
cdr3_aa: ASSEGTYTQY

j_call: TRBJ1-2
v_call: TRBV20-1
cdr3_aa: SANSPDHYGYT

j_call: TRBJ1-6
v_call: TRBV9
cdr3_aa: ASRPRIVLGGNSPLH

j_call: TRBJ2-7
v_call: TRBV7-2
cdr3_aa: ASSNRPAYEQY

j_call: TRBJ2-7
v_call: TRBV12-3/TRBV12-4
cdr3_aa: ASSFTGYRGCEQY